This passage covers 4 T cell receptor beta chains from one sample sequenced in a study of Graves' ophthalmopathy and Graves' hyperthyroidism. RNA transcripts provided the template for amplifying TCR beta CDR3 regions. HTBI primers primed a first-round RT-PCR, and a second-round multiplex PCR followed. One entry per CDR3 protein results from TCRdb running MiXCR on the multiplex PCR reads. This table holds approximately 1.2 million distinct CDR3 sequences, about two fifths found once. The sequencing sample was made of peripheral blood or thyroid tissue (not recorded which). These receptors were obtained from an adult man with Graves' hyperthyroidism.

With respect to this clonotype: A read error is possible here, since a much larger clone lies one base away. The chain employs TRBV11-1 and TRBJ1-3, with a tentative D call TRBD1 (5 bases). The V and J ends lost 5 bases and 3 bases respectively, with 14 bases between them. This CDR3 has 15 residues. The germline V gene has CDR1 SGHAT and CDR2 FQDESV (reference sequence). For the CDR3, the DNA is TGTGCCAGCAGCCCCAAGATAGGGGTTGGAAACACCATATATTTT. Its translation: CASSPKIGVGNTIYF. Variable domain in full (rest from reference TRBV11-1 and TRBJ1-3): EAEVAQSPRYKITEKSQAVAFWCDPISGHATLYWYRQILGQGPELLVQFQDESVVDDSQLPKDRFSAERLKGVDSTLKIQPAELGDSAMYLCASSPKIGVGNTIYFGEGSWLTVV.

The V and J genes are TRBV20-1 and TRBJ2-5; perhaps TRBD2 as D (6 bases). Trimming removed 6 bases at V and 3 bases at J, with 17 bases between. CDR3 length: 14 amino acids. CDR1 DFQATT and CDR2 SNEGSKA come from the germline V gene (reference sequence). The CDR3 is CSALAEHSKETQYF. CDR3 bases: TGCAGTGCCTTAGCGGAGCACAGCAAAGAGACCCAGTACTTC.

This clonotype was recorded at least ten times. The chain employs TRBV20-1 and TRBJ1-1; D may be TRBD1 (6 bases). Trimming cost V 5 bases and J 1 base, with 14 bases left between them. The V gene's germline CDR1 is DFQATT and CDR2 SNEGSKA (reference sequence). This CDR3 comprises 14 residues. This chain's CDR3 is CSASTGAWNTEAFF. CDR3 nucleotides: TGCAGTGCTTCGACAGGTGCGTGGAACACTGAAGCTTTCTTT.

Here the CDR3 reads CASSLGLGTKTDTQYF. The CDR3 DNA follows: TGTGCCAGCAGCTTAGGGTTGGGGACTAAAACAGATACGCAGTATTTT. The genes are TRBV7-2 and TRBJ2-3; 7 nucleotides line up with TRBD2. The CDR3 extends over 16 amino acids. Germline CDR1 SGHTA, CDR2 FQGNSA. Losses at the gene ends were 1 base for V and 3 bases for J; bases not matched to a gene: 7.